This TCR beta chain was captured by sequencing in a study of CD4 T cells in relation to SARS-CoV-2 and coronaviruses. Study conclusions and caveats: The cross-reactivity analysis covered only spike protein, not other viral proteins.

Measured with immunoSEQ multiplex PCR; TCRdb has only the in-frame clones, and not every one. The sample holds roughly 12,000 clones; 78% are singletons and the top ten take approximately 14%. Remarks on this clone: Its matching antigen is unknown.

Unexposed donor CD4+ T cells date from about 2011-2019, before the COVID-19 pandemic. CD4+ T cells were isolated from the cells after about 11 days of culture. Germline assignment: CDR1 KGHSH and CDR2 LQKENI. This CDR3 has 15 residues. The V and J ends lost 4 bases and 5 bases respectively, with 18 bases between them. This rearrangement joins TRBV18 to TRBJ2-7; perhaps TRBD1 as D (5 bases). Input material: CD4+ T cells from PBMCs, cultured in vitro. This receptor was identified in a human donor in good health. The CDR3 sequence: CASSQTGSFQNEQYF. The CDR3, as DNA: TGTGCCAGCTCACAAACAGGATCCTTTCAGAACGAGCAGTACTTC.